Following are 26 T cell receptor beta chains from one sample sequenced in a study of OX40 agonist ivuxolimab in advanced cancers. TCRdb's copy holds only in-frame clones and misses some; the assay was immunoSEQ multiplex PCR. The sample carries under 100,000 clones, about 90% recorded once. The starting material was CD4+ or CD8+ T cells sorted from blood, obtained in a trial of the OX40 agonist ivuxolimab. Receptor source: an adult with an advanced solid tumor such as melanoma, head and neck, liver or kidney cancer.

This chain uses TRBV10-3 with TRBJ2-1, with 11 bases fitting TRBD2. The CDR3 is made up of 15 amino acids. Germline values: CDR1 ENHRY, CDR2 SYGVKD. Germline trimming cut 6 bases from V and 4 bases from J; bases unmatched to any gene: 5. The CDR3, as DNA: TGTGCCATCAGGGAAGGACTAGCGGGTTACAATGAGCAGTTCTTC. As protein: CAIREGLAGYNEQFF.

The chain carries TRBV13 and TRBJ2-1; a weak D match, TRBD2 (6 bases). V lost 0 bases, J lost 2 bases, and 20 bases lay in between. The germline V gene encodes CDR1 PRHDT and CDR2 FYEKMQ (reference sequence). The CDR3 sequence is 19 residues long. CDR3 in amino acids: CASSLGFSATRSPYNEQFF. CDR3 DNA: TGTGCCAGCAGCTTAGGTTTTTCTGCGACTAGAAGCCCCTACAATGAGCAGTTCTTC.

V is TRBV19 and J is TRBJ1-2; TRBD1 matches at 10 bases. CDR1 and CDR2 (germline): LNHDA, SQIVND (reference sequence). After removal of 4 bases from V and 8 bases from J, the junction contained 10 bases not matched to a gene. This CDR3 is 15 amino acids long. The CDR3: CASSTSRTGGMGYTF. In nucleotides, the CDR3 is TGTGCCAGTAGTACCTCCCGGACAGGGGGTATGGGCTACACCTTC.

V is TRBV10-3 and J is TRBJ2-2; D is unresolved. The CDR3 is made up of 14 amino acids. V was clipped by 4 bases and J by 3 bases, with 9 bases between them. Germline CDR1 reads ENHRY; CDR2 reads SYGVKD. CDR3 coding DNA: TGTGCCATCAGTGCTTGGAGCGACACCGGGGAGCTGTTTTTT. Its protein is CAISAWSDTGELFF.

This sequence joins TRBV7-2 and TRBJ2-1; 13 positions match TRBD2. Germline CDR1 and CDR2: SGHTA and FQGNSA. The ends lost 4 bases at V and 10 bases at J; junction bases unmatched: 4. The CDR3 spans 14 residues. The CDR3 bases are TGTGCCAGCAGCTGGGGACTAGCGGGATACGAGCAGTTCTTC. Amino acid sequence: CASSWGLAGYEQFF.

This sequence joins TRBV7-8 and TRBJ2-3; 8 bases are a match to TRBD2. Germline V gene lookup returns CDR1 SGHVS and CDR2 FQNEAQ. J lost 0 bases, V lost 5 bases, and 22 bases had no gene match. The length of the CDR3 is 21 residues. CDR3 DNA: TGTGCCAGCAGCCTAGATGTCGCGGGAGGCCTGTATTCTCCTAGCACAGATACGCAGTATTTT. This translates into CASSLDVAGGLYSPSTDTQYF.

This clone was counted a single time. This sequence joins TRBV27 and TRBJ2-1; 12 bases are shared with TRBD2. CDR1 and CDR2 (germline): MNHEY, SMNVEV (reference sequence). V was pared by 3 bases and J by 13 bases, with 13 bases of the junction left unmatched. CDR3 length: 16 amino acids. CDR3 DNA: TGTGCCAGCAGTTTTTCTCTAGCGGGAGGGACCGGAGGTCAGTTCTTC. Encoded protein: CASSFSLAGGTGGQFF.

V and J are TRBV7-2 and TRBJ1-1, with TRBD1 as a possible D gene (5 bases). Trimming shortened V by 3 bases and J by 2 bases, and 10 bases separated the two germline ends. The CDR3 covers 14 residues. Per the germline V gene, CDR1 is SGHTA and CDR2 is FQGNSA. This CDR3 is CASSFDSLNTEAFF. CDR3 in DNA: TGTGCCAGCAGCTTCGACAGCCTTAACACTGAAGCTTTCTTT.

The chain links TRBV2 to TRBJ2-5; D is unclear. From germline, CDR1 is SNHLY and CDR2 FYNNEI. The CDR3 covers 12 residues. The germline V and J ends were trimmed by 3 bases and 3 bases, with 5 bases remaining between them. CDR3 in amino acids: CASSESEETQYF. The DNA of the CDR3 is TGTGCCAGCAGTGAGTCAGAAGAGACCCAGTACTTC. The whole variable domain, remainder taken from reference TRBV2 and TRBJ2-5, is EPEVTQTPSHQVTQMGQEVILRCVPISNHLYFYWYRQILGQKVEFLVSFYNNEISEKSEIFDDQFSVERPDGSNFTLKIRSTKLEDSAMYFCASSESEETQYFGPGTRLLVL.

The CDR3 loop reads CASSRTGNEQYF. CDR3 DNA sequence: TGTGCCAGCTCTCGGACAGGGAACGAGCAGTACTTC. The chain employs TRBV18 and TRBJ2-7, with 8 bases matching TRBD1. This CDR3 has 12 residues. Per the germline V gene, CDR1 is KGHSH and CDR2 is LQKENI. The V and J ends lost 6 bases and 5 bases, in that order; junction bases with no gene match: 3.

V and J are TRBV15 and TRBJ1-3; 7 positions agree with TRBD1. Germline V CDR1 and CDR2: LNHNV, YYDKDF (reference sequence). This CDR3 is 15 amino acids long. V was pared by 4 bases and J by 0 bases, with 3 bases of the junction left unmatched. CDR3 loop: CATSIGDSSGNTIYF. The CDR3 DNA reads TGTGCCACCAGCATAGGGGACAGCTCTGGAAACACCATATATTTT.

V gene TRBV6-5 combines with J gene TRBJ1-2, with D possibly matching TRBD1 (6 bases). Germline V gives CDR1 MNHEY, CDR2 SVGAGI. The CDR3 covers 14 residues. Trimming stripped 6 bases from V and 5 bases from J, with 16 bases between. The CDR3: CASRATGQLYGYTF. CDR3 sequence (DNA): TGTGCCAGCAGGGCGACCGGACAGCTTTATGGCTACACCTTC.

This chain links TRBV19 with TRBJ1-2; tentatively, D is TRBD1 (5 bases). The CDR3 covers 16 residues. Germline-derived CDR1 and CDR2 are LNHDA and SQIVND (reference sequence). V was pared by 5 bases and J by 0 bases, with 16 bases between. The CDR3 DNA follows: TGTGCCAGTAGTTTTACCCCCGGGACGGCTAACTATGGCTACACCTTC. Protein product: CASSFTPGTANYGYTF.

The CDR3 sequence is CASSVVASGSLGEQYF. The CDR3 DNA reads as TGTGCCAGCAGCGTAGTGGCTAGCGGGAGTCTTGGCGAGCAGTACTTC. The genes are TRBV9 and TRBJ2-7; 10 bases are a match to TRBD2. The germline V gene encodes CDR1 SGDLS and CDR2 YYNGEE. CDR3 size: 16 residues. Trimming at V came to 0 bases and at J to 6 bases, leaving 9 bases not matched to a gene.

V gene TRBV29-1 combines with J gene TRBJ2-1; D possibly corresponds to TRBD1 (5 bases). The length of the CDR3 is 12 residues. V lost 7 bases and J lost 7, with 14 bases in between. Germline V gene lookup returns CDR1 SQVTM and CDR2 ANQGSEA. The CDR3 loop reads CSARQILNEQFF. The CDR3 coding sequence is TGCAGCGCCCGACAGATTCTTAATGAGCAGTTCTTC.

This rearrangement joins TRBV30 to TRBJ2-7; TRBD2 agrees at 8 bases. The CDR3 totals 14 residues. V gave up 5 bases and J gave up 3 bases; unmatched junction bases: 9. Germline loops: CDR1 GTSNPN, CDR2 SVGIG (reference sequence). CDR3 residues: CAWEGGLGFYEQYF. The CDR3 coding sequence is TGTGCCTGGGAAGGGGGACTAGGATTCTACGAGCAGTACTTC.

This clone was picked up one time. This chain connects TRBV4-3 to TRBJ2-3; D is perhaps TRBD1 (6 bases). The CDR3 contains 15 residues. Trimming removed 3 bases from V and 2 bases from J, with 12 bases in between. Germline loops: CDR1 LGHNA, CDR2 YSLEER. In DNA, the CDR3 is TGCGCCAGCAGCCAGCTAAGGGGGAACACAGATACGCAGTATTTT. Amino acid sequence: CASSQLRGNTDTQYF.

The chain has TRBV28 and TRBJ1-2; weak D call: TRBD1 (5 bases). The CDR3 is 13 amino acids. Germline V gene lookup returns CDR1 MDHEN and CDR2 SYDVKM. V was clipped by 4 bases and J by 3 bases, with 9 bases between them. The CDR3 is CASSYLRDYGYTF. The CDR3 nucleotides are TGTGCCAGCAGTTATCTCAGGGACTATGGCTACACCTTC.

CDR3 loop: CASGAVRDRVVRNTEAFF. The CDR3, as DNA: TGTGCTAGTGGTGCAGTCCGGGACAGGGTAGTACGAAACACTGAAGCTTTCTTT. V usage is TRBV12-5 and J usage is TRBJ1-1; 9 bases agree with TRBD1. Germline V gene lookup returns CDR1 LGHNT and CDR2 FRNRAP. J gave up 2 bases and V 5 bases, and 15 bases lay outside the gene matches. The CDR3 runs to 18 residues.

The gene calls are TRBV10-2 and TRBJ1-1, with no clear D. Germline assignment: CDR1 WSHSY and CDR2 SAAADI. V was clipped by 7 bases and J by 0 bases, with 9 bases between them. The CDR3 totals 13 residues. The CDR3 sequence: CASKRGMNTEAFF. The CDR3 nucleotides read TGCGCCAGCAAGAGAGGCATGAACACTGAAGCTTTCTTT.

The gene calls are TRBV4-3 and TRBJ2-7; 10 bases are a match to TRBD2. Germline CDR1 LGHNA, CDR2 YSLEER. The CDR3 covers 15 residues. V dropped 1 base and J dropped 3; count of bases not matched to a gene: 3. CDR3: CASSQVPSGSYEQYF. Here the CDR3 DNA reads TGCGCCAGCAGCCAAGTCCCTAGCGGGAGCTACGAGCAGTACTTC.

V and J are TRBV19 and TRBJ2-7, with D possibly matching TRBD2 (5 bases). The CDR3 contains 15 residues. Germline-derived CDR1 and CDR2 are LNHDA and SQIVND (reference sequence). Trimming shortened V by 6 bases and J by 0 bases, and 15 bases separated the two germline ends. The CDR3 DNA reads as TGTGCCAGTAGCCGGGGTCTCCTCAGCTCCTACGAGCAGTACTTC. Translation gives CASSRGLLSSYEQYF. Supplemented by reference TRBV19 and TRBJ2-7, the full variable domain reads DGGITQSPKYLFRKEGQNVTLSCEQNLNHDAMYWYRQDPGQGLRLIYYSQIVNDFQKGDIAEGYSVSREKKESFPLTVTSAQKNPTAFYLCASSRGLLSSYEQYFGPGTRLTVT.

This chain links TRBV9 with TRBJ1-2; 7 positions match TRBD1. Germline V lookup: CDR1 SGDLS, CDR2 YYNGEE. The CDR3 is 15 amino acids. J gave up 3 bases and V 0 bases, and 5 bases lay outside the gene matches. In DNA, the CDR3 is TGTGCCAGCAGCGTAGCTACAGGGGCGGACTATGGCTACACCTTC. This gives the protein CASSVATGADYGYTF.

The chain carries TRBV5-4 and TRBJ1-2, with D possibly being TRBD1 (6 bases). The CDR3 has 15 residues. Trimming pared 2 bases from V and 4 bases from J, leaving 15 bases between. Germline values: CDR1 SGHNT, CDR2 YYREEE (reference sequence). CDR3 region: CASSFWGLGGYGYTF. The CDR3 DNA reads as TGTGCCAGCAGCTTCTGGGGGCTTGGTGGCTATGGCTACACCTTC.

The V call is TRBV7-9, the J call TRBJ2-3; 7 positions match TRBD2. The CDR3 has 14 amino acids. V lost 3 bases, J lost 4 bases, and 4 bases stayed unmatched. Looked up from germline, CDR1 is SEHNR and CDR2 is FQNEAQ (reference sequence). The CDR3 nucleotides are TGTGCCAGCAGCTTCGGCGGGAGTTCAGATACGCAGTATTTT. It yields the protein CASSFGGSSDTQYF.

The CDR3 loop reads CASSDSGEGNYGYTF. The CDR3 region has the DNA TGTGCCAGCAGTGACTCAGGGGAGGGGAACTATGGCTACACCTTC. This rearrangement joins TRBV6-4 to TRBJ1-2; D is possibly TRBD1 (5 bases). Germline CDR1 is MRHNA and CDR2 is SNTAGT. This CDR3 is 15 amino acids long. With 0 bases removed from V and 2 bases from J, the gap between germline ends came to 10 bases.